The source of this TCR beta chain is a study of T cell clonotyping in hematopoietic cell transplantation. Study-wide results and limits: Higher Inverse Simpson Index values in graft donor and pretransplant recipient predicted broader posttransplant TCR diversity. CD4 and CD8 repertoire contributions could not be separated without sorting. Pathologically expanded recipient clonotypes increased progressively from day 30 to day 180 as diversity fell.

Time point indicated: recipient sample about 28 days before transplant, after cytoreduction. Recipient blood drawn about 28 days pretransplant and days 30, 100, 180 after. Comments on this clone: Antigen: not known.

Only in-frame clones appear in the TCRdb table, and some are missing; sequencing was by immunoSEQ multiplex PCR. The repertoire holds about 38,000 clones, with roughly 94% as singletons. The clonotype comes from a man aged 35-49 years with chronic myeloid leukemia. Some clones in this sample may be carry-over from other donors' samples. The sample was peripheral blood mononuclear cells, taken before stem cell transplant.

DNA of the CDR3: TGTGCCAGCAGCCCAGGGGGGAGTGGCGTATACGAGCAGTACTTC. Residues: CASSPGGSGVYEQYF. The J gene is TRBJ2-7, the V gene TRBV5-6; D might be TRBD1 (7 bases). The CDR3 spans 15 residues. Per the germline V gene, CDR1 is SGHDT and CDR2 is YYEEEE. V dropped 4 bases and J dropped 4 bases, with 18 bases sitting between them.